This T cell receptor (beta chain) was documented in a study of T-cell memory formation after mild COVID-19. Looking at the study overall: Among the donors, TCR clusters were largely specific to each donor. Broader study findings: Those CD4+ clones that contracted were mainly in CM and EM (CD8+ ones in EMRA). Later expanders leaned CD4+, whereas clones that contracted between day 15 and 85 were balanced CD4/CD8. There were some responding clones in pre-infection memory, which suggested that cross-reactive memory had joined.

MiXCR, applied by TCRdb to the 5' RACE reads, yields one record per CDR3 protein. Counted here are hundreds of thousands of distinct CDR3 sequences, about 20% occurring once; the ten biggest clones make up roughly 9.1%. This clonotype was seen a few times. What it binds is unknown. The clonotype comes from an adult woman who had mild COVID-19 (a few samples of this study predate the infection). Cell type and time point are not known. The sample consisted of PBMCs or a T cell subset sorted from them (not recorded which).

Here the CDR3 reads CASSQVPASSSAYEQYF. The CDR3 nucleotides are TGTGCCAGCAGCCAAGTACCTGCCAGTTCGTCGGCCTACGAGCAGTACTTC. The chain couples TRBV3-1 to TRBJ2-7; D gene ambiguous. Germline CDR1 LGHDT, CDR2 YNNKEL (reference sequence). The germline V and J ends were trimmed by 1 base and 2 bases, with 18 bases remaining between them. The CDR3 is 17 residues long.